The 8 T cell receptor beta chains reported below all come from one sample, sequenced in a study of early T cells in non-severe SARS-CoV-2 infection. TCRdb itself ran the 5' RACE reads through MiXCR, one entry per CDR3 protein. Here the sample spans approximately 38,000 distinct CDR3 sequences, under 4.5% being singletons. The sample was whole blood. The receptors were gathered from an adult who was a healthcare worker with PCR-confirmed SARS-CoV-2 infection or an uninfected control (not recorded which).

This clonotype has more than one count but fewer than ten. This chain connects TRBV7-9 to TRBJ1-4; D remains ambiguous. Trimming shortened V by 6 bases and J by 7 bases, and 21 bases separated the two germline ends. This CDR3 has 16 amino acids. Germline CDR1 SEHNR, CDR2 FQNEAQ (reference sequence). This CDR3 reads CASSPGRRPRGEKLFF. In DNA, the CDR3 is TGTGCCAGCAGTCCCGGTCGGAGACCCCGGGGTGAAAAACTGTTTTTT.

The gene calls are TRBV11-2 and TRBJ1-2; 8 bases are shared with TRBD1. Germline CDR1 is SGHAT and CDR2 is FQNNGV. The trim removed 1 base at V and 8 bases at J, leaving 9 bases unmatched. This CDR3 contains 15 residues. The CDR3 here is CASSLAGTGSLGYTF. CDR3 DNA sequence: TGTGCCAGCAGCTTAGCCGGGACAGGATCGTTAGGCTACACCTTC.

This clonotype occurred a few times. This sequence joins TRBV5-1 and TRBJ2-5; maybe TRBD1 (5 bases). The CDR3 loop spans 15 amino acids. V was clipped by 5 bases and J by 2 bases, with 16 bases between them. CDR1 and CDR2 (germline): SGHRS, YFSETQ. CDR3 DNA sequence: TGCGCCAGCAGTAAACCCTCAGGGTCACAAGAGACCCAGTACTTC. Translating it yields CASSKPSGSQETQYF.

This clonotype was recorded at least ten times. The J gene is TRBJ1-1, the V gene TRBV15, with 10 bases that match TRBD1. Losses at the gene ends were 2 bases for V and 1 base for J; bases not matched to a gene: 4. Germline V gives CDR1 LNHNV, CDR2 YYDKDF (reference sequence). There are 16 residues in the CDR3. The CDR3: CATSRRQGARNTEAFF. DNA of the CDR3: TGTGCCACCAGCAGAAGACAGGGGGCGCGGAACACTGAAGCTTTCTTT.

A few counts support this clonotype. The CDR3 DNA reads as TGTGCCAGCAGCCCGACGACAGGGCCTCAAGAGACCCAGTACTTC. This encodes CASSPTTGPQETQYF. The V gene is TRBV5-4, the J gene TRBJ2-5, with 7 bases fitting TRBD1. The CDR3 runs 15 residues. The V gene's germline CDR1 is SGHNT and CDR2 YYREEE (reference sequence). With V trimmed by 4 bases and J by 2 bases, 8 bases remained unmatched.

This chain connects TRBV20-1 to TRBJ2-7, with D maybe TRBD2 (6 bases). V lost 4 bases and J lost 5, with 15 bases in between. From germline, CDR1 is DFQATT and CDR2 SNEGSKA (reference sequence). The CDR3 is made up of 13 amino acids. CDR3 DNA: TGCAGTGCTAACAAACTACTAGCTGACGAGCAGTACTTC. Its translation: CSANKLLADEQYF.

In this sample, this clonotype turned up many times. This rearrangement joins TRBV3-1 to TRBJ2-1; D is ambiguous. Looked up from germline, CDR1 is LGHDT and CDR2 is YNNKEL (reference sequence). Trimming took off 0 bases at V and 7 bases at J, with 10 bases between the two ends. CDR3 size: 14 residues. CDR3 loop: CASSQDSVANEQFF. The CDR3 DNA reads TGTGCCAGCAGCCAAGATTCAGTCGCTAATGAGCAGTTCTTC.

In this sample, this clonotype turned up many times. This chain connects TRBV6-2 or TRBV6-3 to TRBJ2-1; D remains unclear. The germline gives CDR1 MNHEY, CDR2 SVGEGT. The CDR3 has 15 residues. V was cut by 2 bases and J by 2 bases, with 10 bases left in between. As DNA, the CDR3 is TGTGCCAGCAGTTACGAAGGGCGCCCCTACAATGAGCAGTTCTTC. Its translation is CASSYEGRPYNEQFF.